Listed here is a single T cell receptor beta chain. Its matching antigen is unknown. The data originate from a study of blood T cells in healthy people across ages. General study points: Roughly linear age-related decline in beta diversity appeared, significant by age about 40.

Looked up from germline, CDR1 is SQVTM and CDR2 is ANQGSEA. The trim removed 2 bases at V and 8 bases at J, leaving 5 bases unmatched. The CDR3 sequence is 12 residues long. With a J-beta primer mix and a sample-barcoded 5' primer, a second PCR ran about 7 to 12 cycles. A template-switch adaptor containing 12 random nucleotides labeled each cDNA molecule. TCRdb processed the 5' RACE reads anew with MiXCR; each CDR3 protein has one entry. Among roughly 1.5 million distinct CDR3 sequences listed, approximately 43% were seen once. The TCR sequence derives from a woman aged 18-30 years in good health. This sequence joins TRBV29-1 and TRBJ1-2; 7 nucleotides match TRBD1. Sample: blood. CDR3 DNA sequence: TGCAGCGTTGAAAACAGGGGAGGAGGCTACACCTTC. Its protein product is CSVENRGGGYTF.